This TCR beta chain was recovered during a study of cytomegalovirus exposure and HLA in healthy donors. From germline, CDR1 is SGHVS and CDR2 FQNEAQ. The CDR3 is 14 amino acids. V dropped 5 bases and J dropped 0 bases, with 10 bases sitting between them. Primers for the PCR totalled 60 Vbeta and 13 Jbeta. The data were produced by immunoSEQ multiplex PCR, yet TCRdb's version contains in-frame clones alone and is incomplete. The data contain 150,000 to 200,000 clones, 68% of them singletons. Comment on this clone: Its antigen is unknown.

Study findings and constraints: When a later analysis compared HLA-associated TCR beta chains with equally common others, the HLA-associated chains turned out to be more clonally expanded and to have lower generation probabilities. Among donors in an Asian-associated ancestry cluster, a later analysis reportedly found fewer N-insertions than the roughly 610-donor mean. Most of the TCR beta V segments (in an earlier analysis) were productive either about 87% or about 30% of the time.

The sequencing input was PBMCs. The TCR was taken from a man aged 25-40 years in good health and CMV-seropositive. The V and J genes are TRBV7-8 and TRBJ1-1; D not resolved. The DNA for the CDR3 is TGTGCCAGCAGCCCCCTTGGGCTGAACACTGAAGCTTTCTTT. Protein sequence: CASSPLGLNTEAFF.